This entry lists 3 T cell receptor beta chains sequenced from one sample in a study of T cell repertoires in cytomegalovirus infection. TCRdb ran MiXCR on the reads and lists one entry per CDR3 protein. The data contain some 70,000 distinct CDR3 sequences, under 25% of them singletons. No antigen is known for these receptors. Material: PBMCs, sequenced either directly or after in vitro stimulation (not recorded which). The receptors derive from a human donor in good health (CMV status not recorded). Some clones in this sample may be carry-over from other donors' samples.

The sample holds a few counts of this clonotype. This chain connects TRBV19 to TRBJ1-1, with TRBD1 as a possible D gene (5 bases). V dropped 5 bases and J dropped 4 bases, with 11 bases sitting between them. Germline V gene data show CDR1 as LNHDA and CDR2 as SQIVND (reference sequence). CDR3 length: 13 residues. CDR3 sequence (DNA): TGTGCCAGTAGTCAGCTCGGGGGCACTGAAGCTTTCTTT. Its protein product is CASSQLGGTEAFF.

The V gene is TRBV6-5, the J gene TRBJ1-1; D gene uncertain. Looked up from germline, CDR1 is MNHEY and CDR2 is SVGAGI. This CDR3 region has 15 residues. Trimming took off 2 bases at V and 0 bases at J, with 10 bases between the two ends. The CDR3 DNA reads TGTGCCAGCAGTTACCAAACTGCAATGAACACTGAAGCTTTCTTT. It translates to CASSYQTAMNTEAFF.

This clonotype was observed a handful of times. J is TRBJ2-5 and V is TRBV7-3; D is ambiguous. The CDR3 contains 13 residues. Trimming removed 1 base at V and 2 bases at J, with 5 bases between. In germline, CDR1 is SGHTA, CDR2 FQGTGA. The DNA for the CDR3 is TGTGCCAGCAGCTTAAATATTCAAGAGACCCAGTACTTC. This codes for CASSLNIQETQYF.